This T cell receptor beta chain was identified during a study of T cell changes during pregnancy in multiple sclerosis (dated by TCRdb to between 2018 and 2021). Turning to the overall study: In women with multiple sclerosis, the researchers looked at how the T cell repertoire shifted as pregnancy progressed.

Library preparation was by the immunoSEQ multiplex PCR assay. TCRdb obtained this table from immuneACCESS and retained in-frame rearrangements with V and J assigned. These tables miss some clones; where compared with another copy, unresolved V genes account for less than half of the shortfall, and the remainder is unexplained. This sample comprises under 90,000 clones, over 85% of them detected only once. Together, the top ten hold more than 0.95% of the sample. The CDR3 numbers 15 residues from cysteine through phenylalanine. Here the CDR3 DNA is all that survives: 45 bases in frame from base 1. CDR1 and CDR2 are drawn from the germline V gene (reference sequence): MNHEY, SMNVEV. Compared with germline, V lacks 2 bases and J lacks 6 bases; bases without a gene match: 5. About this clone itself: The antigen it recognizes is unknown. No base quality information exists; no much larger clone differs at one position.

This receptor was obtained from a female donor in good health, enrolled as a control in a pregnancy study. The chain is encoded by TRBV27 joined to TRBJ2-2; 8 nucleotides in the junction match TRBD2. Source: peripheral blood, taken in the second trimester of pregnancy. The nucleotides are TGTGCCAGCAGTTTAAGTCTAGCGGGTGCCGGGGAGCTGTTTTTT. Its product reads: CASSLSLAGAGELFF.